This record concerns one TCR beta chain sequence. This sample was included in a study of blood T cell repertoires in COVID-19. The data were produced by immunoSEQ multiplex PCR, yet TCRdb's version contains in-frame clones alone and is incomplete. The sample carries about 65,000 clones, approximately 93% recorded once. V was clipped by 3 bases and J by 4 bases, with 9 bases between them. CDR3 length equals 13 residues. This clonotype was obtained from a man between 65 and 85 years old with active COVID-19. The J gene is TRBJ1-2, the V gene TRBV12-3 or TRBV12-4, with D perhaps matching TRBD1 (5 bases). Material for sequencing was peripheral blood. CDR3 nucleotide sequence: TGTGCCAGCAGTTTCGGGGGAGGCTATGGCTACACCTTC. Translating gives CASSFGGGYGYTF.